This T cell receptor beta chain emerged from a study of CD8 T cells in ankylosing spondylitis. Germline V gives CDR1 ENHRY, CDR2 SYGVKD. The J segment lost 7 bases and the V segment lost 6 bases, leaving 2 bases of the junction unmatched. The CDR3 is 13 amino acids. Each CDR3 protein gets one entry after TCRdb re-called the 5' RACE reads with MiXCR. The sample shows 200,000 to 300,000 distinct CDR3 sequences, roughly a tenth of them seen only once. This clonotype was observed at least ten times. The sequencing sample was made of blood, either unsorted or a sorted T cell fraction (not recorded which). The chain employs TRBV10-3 and TRBJ1-5; 11 bases align to TRBD1. The clonotype comes from a male donor with ankylosing spondylitis or in good health (not recorded which). In DNA form, the CDR3 reads TGTGCCATCAGCGGGACAGGGGGGCAGCCCCAGCATTTT. It is translated as CAISGTGGQPQHF.